These 20 T cell receptor beta chains were all obtained from the same sample, sequenced in a study of control samples from healthy donors and cancer patients (dated by TCRdb to the early 2020s). Libraries were constructed by the immunoSEQ multiplex PCR assay. This immuneACCESS table, as held by TCRdb, lists in-frame sequences with V and J called but not all clones. Of the missing ones, under half trace to an unresolved V gene in checked studies; the others have no known cause. A total of around 120,000 clones appear in this sample, approximately 89% of them only once. In total, the top ten clones hold approximately 3.2% of the sample. The specimen sequenced was blood. Source of these receptors: a man aged 35-49 years in good health.

The chain couples TRBV3-1 (or the pseudogene TRBV3-2) to TRBJ2-7; D unresolved. V lost 0 bases, J lost 0 bases, and 3 bases lay in between. Germline V gene lookup returns CDR1 LGHDT and CDR2 YNNKEL (reference sequence). The CDR3 spans 13 residues. CDR3 nucleotides: TGTGCCAGCAGCCAAGACGGCTCCTACGAGCAGTACTTC. It is translated as CASSQDGSYEQYF.

The chain couples TRBV29-1 to TRBJ2-7, with 7 bases fitting TRBD1. The CDR3 runs 14 residues. V lost 5 bases and J lost 0; bases outside the gene matches: 7. The germline V gene has CDR1 SQVTM and CDR2 ANQGSEA. CDR3 DNA: TGCAGCGTTCGTGGACAGGCCAACTCCTACGAGCAGTACTTC. Protein sequence: CSVRGQANSYEQYF.

The table lists this clone with a few counts. V usage is TRBV11-3 and J usage is TRBJ1-2; no clear D gene. The germline gives CDR1 SGHNT, CDR2 YENEEA. The CDR3 totals 14 residues. V lost 8 bases to trimming and J lost 5 bases, with 18 bases between them. The DNA of the CDR3 is TGTGCCAGCGGTACCCCGGGTGTAAGTTATGGCTACACCTTC. This encodes CASGTPGVSYGYTF.

This sequence joins TRBV5-1 and TRBJ2-2, with 8 bases lining up with TRBD2. After removal of 6 bases from V and 4 bases from J, the junction contained 8 bases not matched to a gene. Per the germline V gene, CDR1 is SGHRS and CDR2 is YFSETQ. The length of the CDR3 is 15 residues. The DNA of the CDR3 is TGCGCCAGCACCCCCCGGGCGGGGGGCACCGGGGAGCTGTTTTTT. Translation: CASTPRAGGTGELFF.

The CDR3 nucleotides read TGTGCCAGCAAGCGGGGGGAGGAGGAGACCCAGTACTTC. Its protein product is CASKRGEEETQYF. V usage is TRBV6-6 and J usage is TRBJ2-5; TRBD2 matches at 9 bases. Trimming at V came to 7 bases and at J to 5 bases, leaving 5 bases not matched to a gene. Germline V gene lookup returns CDR1 MNHNY and CDR2 SVGAGI (reference sequence). The CDR3 loop spans 13 amino acids.

J is TRBJ1-1 and V is TRBV3-1 (or the pseudogene TRBV3-2); D ambiguous. Trimming cost V 8 bases and J 2 bases, with 9 bases left between them. From germline, CDR1 is LGHDT and CDR2 YNNKEL (reference sequence). The CDR3 is 12 residues long. The CDR3 protein is CASRRTNTEAFF. The DNA for the CDR3 is TGTGCCAGCCGACGCACCAACACTGAAGCTTTCTTT.

V gene TRBV27 combines with J gene TRBJ2-2, with D perhaps TRBD2 (6 bases). V was shortened by 2 bases and J by 6 bases, with 13 bases between the two germline ends. The CDR3 is 15 residues long. Germline lookup yields CDR1 MNHEY and CDR2 SMNVEV (reference sequence). As DNA, the CDR3 is TGTGCCAGCAGTTTAGGAGGGGCGCTTTCCGGGGAGCTGTTTTTT. This gives the protein CASSLGGALSGELFF.

This clone showed up just once. The sample has other DNA sequences that encode this CDR3 too. The V call is TRBV5-5, the J call TRBJ1-1; D uncertain. V lost 0 bases and J lost 1, with 10 bases in between. Germline values: CDR1 SGHKS, CDR2 YYEKEE (reference sequence). The CDR3 spans 15 residues. CDR3: CASSLAGSSNTEAFF. As DNA, the CDR3 is TGTGCCAGCAGCTTGGCAGGCAGCTCGAACACTGAAGCTTTCTTT.

J is TRBJ2-2 and V is TRBV5-1, with 7 bases fitting TRBD2. With 4 bases clipped from V and 2 bases from J, the junction kept 5 bases outside the gene matches. This CDR3 spans 15 amino acids. Looked up from germline, CDR1 is SGHRS and CDR2 is YFSETQ. The CDR3 DNA reads TGCGCCAGCAGCACCCTAGCGGCTAACACCGGGGAGCTGTTTTTT. Protein: CASSTLAANTGELFF.

This clone has only a few counts. V usage is TRBV7-9 and J usage is TRBJ2-2; the match to TRBD1 covers 7 bases. Trimming took 6 bases from V and 0 from J; bases not matched to a gene: 4. Germline lookup yields CDR1 SEHNR and CDR2 FQNEAQ (reference sequence). CDR3 size: 15 residues. CDR3 in amino acids: CASRPGTANTGELFF. CDR3 bases: TGTGCCAGCAGACCCGGGACAGCGAACACCGGGGAGCTGTTTTTT.

Here the CDR3 reads CASSQDGNQPQHF. DNA for the CDR3: TGCGCCAGCAGCCAAGACGGGAACCAGCCCCAGCATTTT. V is TRBV4-3 and J is TRBJ1-5; D gene ambiguous. Deletions cut 0 bases from V and 7 bases from J, with 7 bases between. CDR1 and CDR2 from the germline V gene are LGHNA and YSLEER. The CDR3 consists of 13 residues.

This clone occurred once. The chain couples TRBV19 to TRBJ2-5; 9 bases fit TRBD2. The germline CDR1 and CDR2 sequences are LNHDA and SQIVND (reference sequence). The V segment lost 3 bases and the J segment 2 bases; nucleotides outside the gene matches: 7. The CDR3 extends over 16 amino acids. CDR3 sequence reads: CASSINSAGGQETQYF. Here the CDR3 DNA reads TGTGCCAGTAGTATTAATTCGGCGGGGGGGCAAGAGACCCAGTACTTC. The variable domain in full, completed from reference TRBV19 and TRBJ2-5, reads DGGITQSPKYLFRKEGQNVTLSCEQNLNHDAMYWYRQDPGQGLRLIYYSQIVNDFQKGDIAEGYSVSREKKESFPLTVTSAQKNPTAFYLCASSINSAGGQETQYFGPGTRLLVL.

This clone came up once. CDR3 nucleotides: TGTGCCAGCTCAAGAGCGGGGGGGCTCACCTACGAGCAGTACTTC. This encodes CASSRAGGLTYEQYF. V usage is TRBV18 and J usage is TRBJ2-7; TRBD2 matches at 10 bases. Germline assignment: CDR1 KGHSH and CDR2 LQKENI. With 5 bases clipped from V and 2 bases from J, the junction kept 6 bases outside the gene matches. The CDR3 runs 15 residues.

In its sample, this clone was seen once. This rearrangement joins TRBV11-3 to TRBJ1-1; 8 bases match TRBD1. The CDR3 extends over 16 amino acids. Germline CDR1 and CDR2: SGHNT and YENEEA. The J segment lost 1 base and the V segment lost 5 bases, leaving 9 bases of the junction unmatched. The CDR3 protein is CASSPRGGQANTEAFF. The CDR3 DNA follows: TGTGCCAGCAGCCCCAGGGGGGGACAGGCGAACACTGAAGCTTTCTTT.

This rearrangement joins TRBV30 to TRBJ2-7, with D tentatively TRBD2 (6 bases). Germline CDR1 GTSNPN, CDR2 SVGIG (reference sequence). The CDR3 runs 12 residues. The CDR3 DNA follows: TGTGCTGGTGGAGGGCAGTCCTACGAGCAGTACTTC. It yields the protein CAGGGQSYEQYF.

This chain joins TRBV29-1 and TRBJ1-1, with a tentative D call TRBD1 (6 bases). Trimming removed 7 bases at V and 1 base at J, with 10 bases between. From germline, CDR1 is SQVTM and CDR2 ANQGSEA. This CDR3 has 12 amino acids. The CDR3 protein is CSAGDTNTEAFF. The DNA for the CDR3 is TGCAGCGCCGGGGACACGAACACTGAAGCTTTCTTT.

V and J are TRBV30 and TRBJ2-1, with D unclear. The CDR3 extends over 12 amino acids. V was trimmed by 0 bases and J by 9 bases, leaving 9 bases between them. CDR1 and CDR2 (germline): GTSNPN, SVGIG (reference sequence). Here the CDR3 DNA reads TGTGCCTGGAGTGTAAGAGGAGTTGAGCAGTTCTTC. Translated, it gives CAWSVRGVEQFF.

The J gene is TRBJ2-7, the V gene TRBV10-1, with a tentative D call TRBD1 (6 bases). The V gene's germline CDR1 is WNHNN and CDR2 SYGVQD (reference sequence). The CDR3 runs 18 residues. The V end was cut by 6 bases, the J end by 0 bases, with 24 bases between. The CDR3 nucleotides are TGCGCCAGCAGGAGCTATATCACAGACAGGCCCCTCTCCTACGAGCAGTACTTC. Amino acids: CASRSYITDRPLSYEQYF.

The chain employs TRBV4-2 and TRBJ2-1; 9 bases match TRBD2. Looked up from germline, CDR1 is LGHNA and CDR2 is YNFKEQ. V gave up 5 bases and J gave up 7 bases; unmatched junction bases: 12. The CDR3 length is 16 residues. CDR3 protein: CASSTSGTSRRNEQFF. The CDR3 nucleotides are TGTGCCAGCAGCACCTCCGGGACTAGCCGTAGGAATGAGCAGTTCTTC.

The gene calls are TRBV6-5 and TRBJ2-1, with D perhaps TRBD2 (6 bases). This CDR3 comprises 14 residues. In germline, CDR1 is MNHEY, CDR2 SVGAGI. V shed 6 bases and J shed 9 bases, with 18 bases lying between them. CDR3 in amino acids: CASRKNGGVFEQFF. CDR3 in DNA: TGTGCCAGCAGAAAGAACGGGGGTGTTTTTGAGCAGTTCTTC.